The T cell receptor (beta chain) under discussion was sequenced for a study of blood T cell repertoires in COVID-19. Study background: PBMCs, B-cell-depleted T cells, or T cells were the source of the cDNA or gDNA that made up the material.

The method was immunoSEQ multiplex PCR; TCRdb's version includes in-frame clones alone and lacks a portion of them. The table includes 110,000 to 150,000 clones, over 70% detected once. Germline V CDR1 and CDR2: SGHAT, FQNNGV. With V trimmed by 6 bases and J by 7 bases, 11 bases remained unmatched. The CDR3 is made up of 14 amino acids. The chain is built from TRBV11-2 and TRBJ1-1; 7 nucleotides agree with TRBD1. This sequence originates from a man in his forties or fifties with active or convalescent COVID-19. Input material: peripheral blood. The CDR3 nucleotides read TGTGCCAGCAGTTTTGACAGGGATAGGAGTGAAGCTTTCTTT. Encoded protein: CASSFDRDRSEAFF.